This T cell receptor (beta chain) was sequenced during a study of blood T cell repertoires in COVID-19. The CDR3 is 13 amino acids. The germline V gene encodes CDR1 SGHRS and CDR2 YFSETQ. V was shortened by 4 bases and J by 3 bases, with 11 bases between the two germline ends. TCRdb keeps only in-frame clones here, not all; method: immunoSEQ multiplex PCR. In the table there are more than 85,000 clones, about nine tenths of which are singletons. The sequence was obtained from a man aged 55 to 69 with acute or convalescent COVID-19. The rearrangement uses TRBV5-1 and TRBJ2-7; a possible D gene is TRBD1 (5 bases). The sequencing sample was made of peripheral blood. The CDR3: CASSADGHYEQYF. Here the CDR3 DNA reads TGCGCCAGCAGCGCGGACGGACACTACGAGCAGTACTTC.